This TCR beta chain is drawn from a study of T cell responses to AZD1222 COVID-19 vaccine. Looked up from germline, CDR1 is SNHLY and CDR2 is FYNNEI. The CDR3 runs to 14 residues. The ends were cut back, 3 bases at V and 4 bases at J, with 13 bases in the middle. General study points: Across spike, vaccine-associated CD4 TCRs were found, dominant at 160-218 and 743-854.

Here immunoSEQ multiplex PCR was the method, and the copy in TCRdb shows in-frame clones only, minus some. Of approximately 150,000 clones listed, around 90% are singletons. With regard to this clone: Antigen: not known.

V gene TRBV2 combines with J gene TRBJ2-7, with D possibly matching TRBD2 (5 bases). The sequencing here drew on peripheral blood, taken 28 days after the second dose of the MenACWY control vaccine. This TCR came from an adult who received the MenACWY meningococcal vaccine as a control. This CDR3 reads CASSDRVRTYEQYF. The CDR3 coding sequence is TGTGCCAGCAGTGATAGGGTAAGGACTTACGAGCAGTACTTC.